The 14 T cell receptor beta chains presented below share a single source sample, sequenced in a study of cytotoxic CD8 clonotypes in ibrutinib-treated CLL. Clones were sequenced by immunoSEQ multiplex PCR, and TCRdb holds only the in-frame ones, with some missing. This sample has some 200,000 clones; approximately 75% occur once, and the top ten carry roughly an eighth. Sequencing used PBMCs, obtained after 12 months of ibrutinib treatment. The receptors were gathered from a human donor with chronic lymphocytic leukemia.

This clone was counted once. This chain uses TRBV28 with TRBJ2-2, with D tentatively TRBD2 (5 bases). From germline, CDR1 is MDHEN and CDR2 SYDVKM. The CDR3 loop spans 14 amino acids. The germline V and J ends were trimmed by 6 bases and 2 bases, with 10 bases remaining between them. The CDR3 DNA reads TGTGCCAGCAGAATCGGGATCAACACCGGGGAGCTGTTTTTT. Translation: CASRIGINTGELFF. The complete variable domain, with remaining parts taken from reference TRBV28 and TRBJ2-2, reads DVKVTQSSRYLVKRTGEKVFLECVQDMDHENMFWYRQDPGLGLRLIYFSYDVKMKEKGDIPEGYSVSREKKERFSLILESASTNQTSMYLCASRIGINTGELFFGEGSRLTVL.

The CDR3 sequence: CATSRRVDTNSPLHF. As DNA, the CDR3 is TGTGCCACCAGCAGACGCGTGGATACTAATTCACCCCTCCACTTT. The rearrangement uses TRBV15 and TRBJ1-6; D unresolved. Trimming pared 2 bases from V and 6 bases from J, leaving 11 bases between. CDR1 LNHNV and CDR2 YYDKDF come from the germline V gene (reference sequence). The CDR3 has 15 amino acids.

The CDR3 here is CASSDTGSNYGYTF. The DNA of the CDR3 is TGTGCCAGCAGTGATACAGGGAGTAACTATGGCTACACCTTC. The chain couples TRBV6-1 to TRBJ1-2; D is possibly TRBD1 (6 bases). This CDR3 has 14 residues. V was pared by 3 bases and J by 1 base, with 9 bases between. Germline V lookup: CDR1 MNHNS, CDR2 SASEGT.

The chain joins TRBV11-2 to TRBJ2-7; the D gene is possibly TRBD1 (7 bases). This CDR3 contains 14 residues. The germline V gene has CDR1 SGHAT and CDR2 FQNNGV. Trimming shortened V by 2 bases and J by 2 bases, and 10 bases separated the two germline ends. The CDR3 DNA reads TGTGCCAGCAGCTTACAGGGGGGACCCTACGAGCAGTACTTC. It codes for CASSLQGGPYEQYF.

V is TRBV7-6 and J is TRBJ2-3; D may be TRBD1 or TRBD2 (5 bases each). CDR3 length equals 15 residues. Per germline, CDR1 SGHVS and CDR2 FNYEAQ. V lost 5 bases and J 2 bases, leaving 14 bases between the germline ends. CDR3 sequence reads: CASSNRDAATDTQYF. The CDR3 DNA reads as TGTGCCAGCAGCAACCGGGACGCGGCCACAGATACGCAGTATTTT.

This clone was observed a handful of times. In DNA form, the CDR3 reads TGTGCCAGCTCACCATCCGCCGACTACGAGCAGTACTTC. Translation: CASSPSADYEQYF. The V call is TRBV18, the J call TRBJ2-7; no clear D gene. V lost 2 bases, J lost 3 bases, and 8 bases lay in between. Germline assignment: CDR1 KGHSH and CDR2 LQKENI. The CDR3 contains 13 residues.

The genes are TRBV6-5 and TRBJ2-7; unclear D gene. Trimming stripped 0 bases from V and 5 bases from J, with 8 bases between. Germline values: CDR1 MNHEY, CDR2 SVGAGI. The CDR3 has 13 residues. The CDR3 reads CASSYSGGNEQYF. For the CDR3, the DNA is TGTGCCAGCAGTTACTCGGGTGGCAACGAGCAGTACTTC.

CDR3 protein: CASRPSGRQTQYF. DNA for the CDR3: TGCGCCAGCCGACCTAGCGGGAGACAGACCCAGTACTTC. This rearrangement joins TRBV5-1 to TRBJ2-5; TRBD2 agrees at 10 bases. The germline V gene has CDR1 SGHRS and CDR2 YFSETQ. V gave up 7 bases and J gave up 6 bases; unmatched junction bases: 6. The CDR3 totals 13 residues.

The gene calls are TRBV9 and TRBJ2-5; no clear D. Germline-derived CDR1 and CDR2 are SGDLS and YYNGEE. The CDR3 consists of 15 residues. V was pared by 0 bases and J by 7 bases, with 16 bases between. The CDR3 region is CASSVGSGPSGTQYF. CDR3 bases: TGTGCCAGCAGCGTAGGGAGTGGGCCCAGTGGGACCCAGTACTTC.

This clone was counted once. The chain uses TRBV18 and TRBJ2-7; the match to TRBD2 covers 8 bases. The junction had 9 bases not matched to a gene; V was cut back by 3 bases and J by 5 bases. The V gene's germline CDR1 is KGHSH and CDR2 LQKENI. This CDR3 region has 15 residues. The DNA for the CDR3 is TGTGCCAGCTCACCCGAGGTCGGGAGGGTCCACGAGCAGTACTTC. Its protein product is CASSPEVGRVHEQYF.

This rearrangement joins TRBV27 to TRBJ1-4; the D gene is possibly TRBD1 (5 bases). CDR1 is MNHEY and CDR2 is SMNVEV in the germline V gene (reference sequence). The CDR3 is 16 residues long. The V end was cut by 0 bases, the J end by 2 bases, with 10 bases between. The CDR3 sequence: CASSLSWGKTNEKLFF. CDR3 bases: TGTGCCAGCAGTTTATCGTGGGGGAAGACTAATGAAAAACTGTTTTTT. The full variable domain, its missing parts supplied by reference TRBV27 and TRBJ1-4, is EAQVTQNPRYLITVTGKKLTVTCSQNMNHEYMSWYRQDPGLGLRQIYYSMNVEVTDKGDVPEGYKVSRKEKRNFPLILESPSPNQTSLYFCASSLSWGKTNEKLFFGSGTQLSVL.

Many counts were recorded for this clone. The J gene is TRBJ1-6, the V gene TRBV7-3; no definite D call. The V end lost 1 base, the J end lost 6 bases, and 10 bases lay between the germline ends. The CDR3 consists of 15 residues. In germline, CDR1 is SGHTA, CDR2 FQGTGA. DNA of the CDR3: TGTGCCAGCAGCTTAAACGGCCGCACTAATTCACCCCTCCACTTT. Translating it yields CASSLNGRTNSPLHF. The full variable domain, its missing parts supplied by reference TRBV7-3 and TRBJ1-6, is GAGVSQTPSNKVTEKGKYVELRCDPISGHTALYWYRQSLGQGPEFLIYFQGTGAADDSGLPNDRFFAVRPEGSVSTLKIQRTERGDSAVYLCASSLNGRTNSPLHFGNGTRLTVT.

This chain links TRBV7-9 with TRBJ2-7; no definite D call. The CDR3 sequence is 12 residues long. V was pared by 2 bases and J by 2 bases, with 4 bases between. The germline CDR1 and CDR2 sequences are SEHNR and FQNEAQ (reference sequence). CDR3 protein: CASSLNAYEQYF. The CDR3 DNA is TGTGCCAGCAGCTTAAACGCCTACGAGCAGTACTTC.

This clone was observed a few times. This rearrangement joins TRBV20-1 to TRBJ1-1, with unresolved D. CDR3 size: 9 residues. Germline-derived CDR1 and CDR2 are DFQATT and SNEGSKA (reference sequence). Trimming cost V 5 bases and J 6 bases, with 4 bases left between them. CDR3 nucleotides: TGCAGTGCTTCGTCTGAAGCTTTCTTT. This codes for CSASSEAFF.